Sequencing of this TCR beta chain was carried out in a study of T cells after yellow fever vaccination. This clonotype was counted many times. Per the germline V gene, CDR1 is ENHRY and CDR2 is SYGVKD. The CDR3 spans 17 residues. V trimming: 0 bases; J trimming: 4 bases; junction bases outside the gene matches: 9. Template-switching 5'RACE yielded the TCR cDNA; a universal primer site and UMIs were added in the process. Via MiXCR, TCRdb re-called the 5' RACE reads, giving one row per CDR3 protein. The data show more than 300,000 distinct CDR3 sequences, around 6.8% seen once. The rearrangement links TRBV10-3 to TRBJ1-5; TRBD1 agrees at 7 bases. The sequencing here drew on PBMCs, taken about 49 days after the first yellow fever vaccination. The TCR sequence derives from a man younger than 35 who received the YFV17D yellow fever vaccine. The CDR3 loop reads CAISESSRGSPNQPQHF. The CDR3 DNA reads TGTGCCATCAGTGAGTCGTCCAGGGGGTCCCCTAATCAGCCCCAGCATTTT.